This TCR beta chain was captured by sequencing in a study of tumor-infiltrating lymphocytes in primary liver carcinoma. Study-level results: Significantly larger top-250-clone fractions were found in tumors than in blood (p = 0.039).

Unsorted bulk tissue of about 19-33 mg yielded co-extracted RNA and DNA. This clonotype was observed many times. Its target is not known. The investigators made TCR beta cDNA from around 540 ng total RNA, using a constant-region primer. Three nested multiplex PCR rounds of slightly modified ARM-PCR generated TCR beta libraries. TCRdb re-derived calls from the multiplex PCR reads in MiXCR, one entry per CDR3 protein. The table includes over 75,000 distinct CDR3 sequences, just under 70% detected once. The origin of this receptor is a man aged 35 to 55 with primary liver carcinoma and hepatitis B virus infection. Sequenced input: tumor-adjacent normal liver tissue.

The CDR3 DNA follows: TGTGCCAGCAGCCTCGTCCATGAGCAGTTCTTC. Its translation: CASSLVHEQFF. V gene TRBV14 combines with J gene TRBJ2-1; D unresolved. Deletions cut 4 bases from V and 8 bases from J, with 6 bases between. CDR1 is SGHDN, CDR2 FVKESK, per germline. CDR3 size: 11 residues.